This T cell receptor (beta chain) is from a study of blood T cells in healthy people across ages. V lost 0 bases and J lost 2, with 14 bases in between. Germline lookup yields CDR1 DFQATT and CDR2 SNEGSKA (reference sequence). The CDR3 length is 17 residues. Through a sample-barcoded 5' primer and a J-beta primer mix, a second PCR was run for about 6 to 11 cycles. The template-switch adaptor, which had 12 random nucleotides, put a tag on each cDNA molecule. One entry per CDR3 protein results from TCRdb running MiXCR on the 5' RACE reads. Among 1.8 million or so distinct CDR3 sequences, roughly 43% were seen once, and the ten largest hold roughly 23%.

The rearrangement uses TRBV20-1 and TRBJ1-6; possible D gene TRBD1, 5 bases. Sequenced: blood. The TCR comes from a human donor in good health. CDR3 residues: CSARDVGEFPYNSPLHF. DNA for the CDR3: TGCAGTGCTAGAGACGTGGGGGAGTTCCCCTATAATTCACCCCTCCACTTT.